The source of this TCR beta chain is a study of T cells in Graves' hyperthyroidism and ophthalmopathy. It was RNA transcripts that yielded the amplified TCR beta CDR3 regions. The TCR CDR3 first-round RT-PCR relied on the HTBI primer set. TCRdb recomputed calls from the multiplex PCR reads with MiXCR, one row per CDR3 protein. The repertoire holds over 500,000 distinct CDR3 sequences, 11% to 15% seen once, with approximately 15% in the top ten. The sequence derives from a middle-aged woman with Graves' hyperthyroidism. The source material was blood.

The CDR3 DNA reads TGTGCCAGCAGTTACTCGATCCGTTCGGAGCAGTACTTC. Protein: CASSYSIRSEQYF. The V gene is TRBV6-6, the J gene TRBJ2-7; D gene unclear. Germline V gene sequence: CDR1 MNHNY, CDR2 SVGAGI (reference sequence). Trimming took 0 bases from V and 7 from J, leaving 10 bases between them. The CDR3 sequence is 13 residues long.